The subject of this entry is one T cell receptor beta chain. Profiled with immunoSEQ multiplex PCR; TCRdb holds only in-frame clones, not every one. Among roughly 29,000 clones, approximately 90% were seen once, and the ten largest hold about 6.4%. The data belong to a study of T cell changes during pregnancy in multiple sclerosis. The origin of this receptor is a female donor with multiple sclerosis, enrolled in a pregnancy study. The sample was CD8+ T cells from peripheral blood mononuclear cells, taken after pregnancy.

The CDR3, as DNA: TGTGCCAGCAGCGTGGGCCAGAAACAAGAGACCCAGTACTTC. Translated: CASSVGQKQETQYF. The chain recombines TRBV9 with TRBJ2-5, with D unresolved. CDR3 length equals 14 residues. Germline V gives CDR1 SGDLS, CDR2 YYNGEE. With 2 bases removed from V and 2 bases from J, the gap between germline ends came to 10 bases. Drawing the rest from reference TRBV9 and TRBJ2-5, the complete variable domain is DSGVTQTPKHLITATGQRVTLRCSPRSGDLSVYWYQQSLDQGLQFLIQYYNGEERAKGNILERFSAQQFPDLHSELNLSSLELGDSALYFCASSVGQKQETQYFGPGTRLLVL.